This record concerns one T cell receptor beta chain sequence. This sample stems from a study of blood T cell repertoires in COVID-19. Study overall: The United States, Italy and Spain were the sources of the acute and convalescent COVID-19 samples. T cells, B-cell-depleted T cells, or PBMCs provided the cDNA or gDNA that served as material.

How the authors handled the data: Quantification of nucleated cells was approximated via reference gene primer amplification. TCRdb keeps only in-frame clones here, not all; method: immunoSEQ multiplex PCR. That table furnishes V, J and clone size, whereas the DNA furnished D and trimming. The profile covers 200,000 or so clones, with 60% to 85% appearing a single time and roughly 17% taken by the ten largest. The CDR3 is made up of 15 amino acids. CDR1 and CDR2 from the germline V gene are LGHNA and YNFKEQ. V lost 2 bases to trimming and J lost 5 bases, with 15 bases between them. The sample was peripheral blood. This clonotype originated in a man aged 55 to 70 with active or convalescent COVID-19. This rearrangement joins TRBV4-2 to TRBJ1-1; D possibly corresponds to TRBD1 (5 bases). Here the CDR3 reads CASSQNVREGTEAFF. CDR3 sequence (DNA): TGTGCCAGCAGCCAAAATGTCAGGGAGGGAACTGAAGCTTTCTTT.